This T cell receptor (beta chain) appears in the sequencing data of a study of blood T cell repertoires in COVID-19. Study context: COVID-19 samples collected from the United States, Italy and Spain covered acute and convalescent phases. In each case, the material was cDNA or gDNA derived from T cells, B-cell-depleted T cells, or PBMCs.

In the original workflow: Amplified reference gene primers provided the basis for estimating nucleated cell counts. This table comes from immunoSEQ multiplex PCR, and its TCRdb copy is limited to in-frame clones, with some not included. Clone size and the V and J calls come from that table; the DNA yielded D and trimming. The table records roughly 90,000 clones, about 87% of them present only once. CDR1 and CDR2 (germline): SGHNT, YENEEA. The CDR3 spans 15 residues. V was cut by 5 bases and J by 3 bases, with 17 bases left in between. The clonotype originates from a man aged 35 to 55 with acute or convalescent COVID-19. The specimen sequenced was peripheral blood. This sequence joins TRBV11-3 and TRBJ2-7; TRBD1 is a possible D gene (6 bases). The CDR3 loop reads CASSPRDTGFYEQYF. In DNA, the CDR3 is TGTGCCAGCAGCCCCCGGGACACAGGATTCTACGAGCAGTACTTC.